This passage covers 22 T cell receptor beta chains from one sample sequenced in a study of Graves' ophthalmopathy and Graves' hyperthyroidism. Beta-chain TCR CDR3 regions were amplified from RNA transcripts. HTBI-primed first-round RT-PCR preceded second-round multiplex PCR. MiXCR, run by TCRdb on the multiplex PCR reads, gives a single entry per CDR3 protein. Of roughly 60,000 distinct CDR3 sequences listed, less than 55% are singletons. The specimen was peripheral blood. These receptors were obtained from an adult woman with Graves' ophthalmopathy.

This clonotype was picked up many times. The germline gene is not matched at one end of the junction; a read error may be the cause. The rearrangement joins TRBV28 to TRBJ2-7; TRBD2 might be the D (6 bases). Germline lookup yields CDR1 MDHEN and CDR2 SYDVKM. The CDR3 is made up of 15 amino acids. The CDR3 loop is CASSFRRDGFVPRNF. The CDR3 nucleotides are TGTGCCAGCAGTTTTAGGAGGGACGGATTCGTTCCCAGGAATTTC.

This sequence joins TRBV19 and TRBJ2-2; 13 positions match TRBD2. Germline lookup yields CDR1 LNHDA and CDR2 SQIVND (reference sequence). The V and J ends lost 5 bases and 7 bases, in that order; junction bases with no gene match: 4. The CDR3 runs to 15 residues. The CDR3 spells CASSVTSGRGGELFF. In nucleotides, the CDR3 is TGTGCCAGTAGTGTCACTAGCGGGAGGGGCGGGGAGCTGTTTTTT. Combining the CDR3 with reference TRBV19 and TRBJ2-2 gives the whole variable domain DGGITQSPKYLFRKEGQNVTLSCEQNLNHDAMYWYRQDPGQGLRLIYYSQIVNDFQKGDIAEGYSVSREKKESFPLTVTSAQKNPTAFYLCASSVTSGRGGELFFGEGSRLTVL.

In this sample, this clonotype turned up many times. The chain has TRBV15 and TRBJ1-1; D is undetermined. Germline loops: CDR1 LNHNV, CDR2 YYDKDF (reference sequence). This CDR3 region has 15 residues. The V gene lost 1 base and the J gene lost 4 bases, with 13 bases spanning the gap. The CDR3 DNA follows: TGTGCCACCAGCAGAGTGGGTTGGGTTTCCACTGAAGCTTTCTTT. This sequence encodes CATSRVGWVSTEAFF. The whole variable domain, remainder taken from reference TRBV15 and TRBJ1-1, is DAMVIQNPRYQVTQFGKPVTLSCSQTLNHNVMYWYQQKSSQAPKLLFHYYDKDFNNEADTPDNFQSRRPNTSFCFLDIRSPGLGDTAMYLCATSRVGWVSTEAFFGQGTRLTVV.

To note about this clonotype: No conserved phenylalanine or tryptophan ends this CDR3, so it is likely a read error. The DNA is omitted, as the CDR3 cannot be located on it reliably, and the CDR3 follows TCRdb's listing. The rearrangement uses TRBV7-9 and TRBJ1-4. Germline V lookup: CDR1 SEHNR, CDR2 FQNEAQ (reference sequence). Counting both end residues, the CDR3 totals 8 amino acids. The CDR3 loop is CASSVREL.

The CDR3 DNA sequence: TGCGCCAGCAGCTTCGGCAGGGCCGGAGGGGAGCTGTTTTTT. It codes for CASSFGRAGGELFF. The V call is TRBV5-1, the J call TRBJ2-2, with a tentative D call TRBD1 (5 bases). Germline V CDR1 and CDR2: SGHRS, YFSETQ. Trimming pared 2 bases from V and 8 bases from J, leaving 13 bases between. The CDR3 runs 14 residues.

At least ten counts were recorded for this clonotype. The rearrangement joins TRBV19 to TRBJ2-1, with a weak D call TRBD1 (5 bases). Trimming took 1 base from V and 6 from J, leaving 10 bases between them. Germline CDR1 LNHDA, CDR2 SQIVND (reference sequence). The CDR3 has 14 residues. CDR3 DNA sequence: TGTGCCAGTAGTATAGCAGGGCTTCGCAATGAGCAGTTCTTC. This translates into CASSIAGLRNEQFF.

This clonotype was picked up many times. The chain carries TRBV20-1 and TRBJ2-3; 11 positions match TRBD2. Per the germline V gene, CDR1 is DFQATT and CDR2 is SNEGSKA (reference sequence). V was clipped by 5 bases and J by 5 bases; unmatched bases: 6. The CDR3 has 14 amino acids. CDR3 protein: CSADSGRARDTQYF. The CDR3 DNA is TGCAGTGCTGATAGCGGGAGGGCTCGAGATACGCAGTATTTT.

Of note for this clonotype: A much larger clone lies a single base off, so this may be a read error. Because the CDR3 is missing its conserved closing phenylalanine or tryptophan, this is likely a read error. No DNA is shown, since the ends of the CDR3 on it are uncertain; the CDR3 is the one TCRdb lists. The chain combines TRBV5-1 with TRBJ2-1; TRBD1 reflects the table's D call only, with no check against the DNA. The germline V gene encodes CDR1 SGHRS and CDR2 YFSETQ. The CDR3 length is 14 residues, termini included. This CDR3 is CASSLGQGPNEQLS.

The genes are TRBV14 and TRBJ2-3; no clear D gene. CDR1 is SGHDN, CDR2 FVKESK, per germline. The V gene lost 8 bases and the J gene lost 9 bases, with 15 bases spanning the gap. This CDR3 has 12 amino acids. The CDR3 sequence is CASGLEWSTQYF. CDR3 DNA sequence: TGTGCCAGCGGCTTAGAATGGTCCACGCAGTATTTT.

This clonotype has at least ten counts. The rearrangement links TRBV4-2 to TRBJ2-3; 12 nucleotides agree with TRBD2. V lost 0 bases to trimming and J lost 4 bases; unmatched junction nucleotides: 2. This CDR3 has 16 residues. Germline-derived CDR1 and CDR2 are LGHNA and YNFKEQ. CDR3 loop: CASSQDLAGGPDTQYF. The CDR3 DNA reads as TGTGCCAGCAGCCAAGATCTAGCGGGAGGGCCAGATACGCAGTATTTT.

This clonotype occurred many times. The chain carries TRBV2 and TRBJ2-5, with D possibly matching TRBD2 (7 bases). The CDR3 contains 15 residues. The germline V gene encodes CDR1 SNHLY and CDR2 FYNNEI. V dropped 2 bases and J dropped 5 bases, with 15 bases sitting between them. The CDR3 nucleotides are TGTGCCAGCAGTGAATGGGGGGGCGGTGGTGAGACCCAGTACTTC. Residues: CASSEWGGGGETQYF.

In this sample, this clonotype turned up many times. A much larger clone sits a single nucleotide away, making a read error possible. This chain links TRBV6-1 with TRBJ1-6; 9 nucleotides match TRBD1. The ends lost 5 bases at V and 8 bases at J; junction bases unmatched: 4. CDR1 MNHNS and CDR2 SASEGT come from the germline V gene. This CDR3 has 14 residues. CDR3 sequence (DNA): TGTGCCAGCAGTCAGGACAGGGGCGATTCACCCCTCCACTTT. As protein: CASSQDRGDSPLHF.

This clonotype was recorded many times. The CDR3 DNA reads TGTGCCAGCAGCTTAATACTAGCGGTGACAGATACGCAGTATTTT. As protein: CASSLILAVTDTQYF. The chain employs TRBV7-9 and TRBJ2-3; TRBD2 aligns across 8 bases. The CDR3 loop spans 15 amino acids. Germline CDR1 is SEHNR and CDR2 is FQNEAQ (reference sequence). Losses at the gene ends were 2 bases for V and 3 bases for J; bases not matched to a gene: 4.

This clonotype was observed many times. The V gene is TRBV6-2 or TRBV6-3, the J gene TRBJ2-3; 13 bases agree with TRBD2. V lost 9 bases to trimming and J lost 2 bases; unmatched junction nucleotides: 8. CDR1 is MNHEY, CDR2 SVGEGT, per germline. This CDR3 is 16 amino acids long. DNA for the CDR3: TGTGCCAGTCGGGGGACTAGCGGGACCAACACAGATACGCAGTATTTT. Translating gives CASRGTSGTNTDTQYF.

V gene TRBV19 combines with J gene TRBJ1-1; weak D call: TRBD1 (6 bases). V shed 6 bases and J shed 1 base, with 15 bases lying between them. Germline V lookup: CDR1 LNHDA, CDR2 SQIVND (reference sequence). The CDR3 loop spans 15 amino acids. The CDR3 DNA is TGTGCCAGTAGCCCCGGACAGTTCTCGAACACTGAAGCTTTCTTT. Encoded protein: CASSPGQFSNTEAFF.

This clonotype has ten or more counts. The chain couples TRBV7-2 to TRBJ2-5, with D possibly being TRBD1 or TRBD2 (5 bases each). The germline V and J ends were trimmed by 1 base and 5 bases, with 14 bases remaining between them. Germline V CDR1 and CDR2: SGHTA, FQGNSA. The CDR3 is 15 residues long. CDR3 nucleotide sequence: TGTGCCAGCAGCTTAGGTGGCGGCAGGGAGGAGACCCAGTACTTC. This gives the protein CASSLGGGREETQYF.

This clonotype was picked up many times. The CDR3 DNA sequence: TGTGCCAGCAGTGCCAGTGGCCAAAGCACAGATACGCAGTATTTT. Its translation: CASSASGQSTDTQYF. V gene TRBV2 combines with J gene TRBJ2-3; D uncertain. The germline V and J ends were trimmed by 4 bases and 0 bases, with 11 bases remaining between them. CDR1 is SNHLY, CDR2 FYNNEI, per germline. CDR3 length: 15 residues.

Many counts were recorded for this clonotype. The chain joins TRBV20-1 to TRBJ1-5; 8 nucleotides line up with TRBD1. The germline V gene has CDR1 DFQATT and CDR2 SNEGSKA (reference sequence). The CDR3 sequence is 13 residues long. The CDR3 spells CSATGGNNQPQHF. The CDR3 nucleotides read TGCAGCGCAACAGGGGGGAACAATCAGCCCCAGCATTTT.

With regard to this clonotype: A junction boundary mismatches the germline segment, possibly from a read error. The chain carries TRBV7-9 and TRBJ1-5, with no clear D. The CDR3 spans 15 residues. CDR1 and CDR2 from the germline V gene are SEHNR and FQNEAQ (reference sequence). CDR3 loop: CASIGLAGANEPQHF. The CDR3 DNA follows: TGTGCCAGCATCGGACTAGCGGGAGCCAATGAGCCCCAGCATTTT.

This clonotype is medium-sized (0.01 to 0.1%) within its sample. In DNA form, the CDR3 reads TGCGCCAGCAGTGAGCGAGCGGGAGCGGCAGATACGCAGTATTTT. Its translation is CASSERAGAADTQYF. The chain joins TRBV10-1 to TRBJ2-3, with TRBD2 matching over 8 bases. From germline, CDR1 is WNHNN and CDR2 SYGVQD (reference sequence). The CDR3 loop spans 15 amino acids. The V and J ends lost 2 bases and 4 bases, in that order; junction bases with no gene match: 5.

This clonotype was detected ten times or more. The chain employs TRBV28 and TRBJ1-5, with D possibly being TRBD1 (6 bases). CDR1 and CDR2 (germline): MDHEN, SYDVKM. The CDR3 loop spans 16 amino acids. V was pared by 4 bases and J by 0 bases, with 13 bases between. DNA for the CDR3: TGTGCCAGCAGTTCGGCCGGAGGGGGTAGCAATCAGCCCCAGCATTTT. Amino acids: CASSSAGGGSNQPQHF.

This clonotype occurred many times. The chain uses TRBV6-1 and TRBJ1-2; 9 bases line up with TRBD1. Germline CDR1 MNHNS, CDR2 SASEGT. CDR3 length: 16 amino acids. V trimming: 4 bases; J trimming: 2 bases; junction bases outside the gene matches: 8. For the CDR3, the DNA is TGTGCCAGCAGTGCTACCGGGACAGGGAAGAACTATGGCTACACCTTC. The encoded protein is CASSATGTGKNYGYTF.